The 32 T cell receptor beta chains below all came from one sample that was sequenced in a study of human T cells and chemical hapten exposure. In TCRdb, the RACE reads were re-called with MiXCR into one record per CDR3 protein. Here the sample spans 340,000 or so distinct CDR3 sequences, 6% to 8.5% being singletons. Time point specified: patch test 1, 2 weeks after DPC sensitization. The treatment denotes: therapeutic diphenylcyclopropenone sensitization with weekly scalp DPC. The sample in question was whole blood, obtained in connection with sensitization to the hapten diphenylcyclopropenone (DPC). The receptors originated from a woman aged 18-29 years with alopecia areata. Some clones in this sample may be carry-over from other donors' samples.

This clonotype was picked up many times. This chain connects TRBV28 to TRBJ1-2, with 10 bases that match TRBD1. The V gene's germline CDR1 is MDHEN and CDR2 SYDVKM. V dropped 8 bases and J dropped 4; count of bases not matched to a gene: 16. The CDR3 contains 17 residues. The CDR3 sequence: CASGPSSGQGVGYGYTF. CDR3 nucleotides: TGTGCCAGCGGTCCCTCCAGCGGACAGGGGGTCGGCTATGGCTACACCTTC.

This clonotype was observed at least ten times. The chain combines TRBV5-1 with TRBJ2-6, with a tentative D call TRBD1 (6 bases). CDR1 is SGHRS and CDR2 is YFSETQ in the germline V gene. The CDR3 runs to 19 residues. The V end lost 7 bases, the J end lost 1 base, and 24 bases lay between the germline ends. Here the CDR3 reads CASGNRDGPGWSGANVLTF. CDR3 DNA: TGCGCCAGCGGCAACAGGGATGGGCCCGGTTGGTCTGGGGCCAACGTCCTGACTTTC.

This rearrangement joins TRBV6-1 to TRBJ2-7, with no clear D. V was cut by 3 bases and J by 9 bases, with 18 bases left in between. The CDR3 covers 14 residues. Germline V gene lookup returns CDR1 MNHNS and CDR2 SASEGT. The CDR3 spells CASSEDAESPGQYF. In DNA form, the CDR3 reads TGTGCCAGCAGTGAGGATGCAGAGTCGCCCGGGCAGTACTTC.

In DNA form, the CDR3 reads TGTGCCAGCAGCCCTCTCTCGATGGGGGGGACTGAAGCTTTCTTT. As protein: CASSPLSMGGTEAFF. The chain couples TRBV9 to TRBJ1-1, with TRBD1 as a possible D gene (5 bases). The CDR3 has 15 amino acids. The V gene lost 4 bases and the J gene lost 5 bases, with 18 bases spanning the gap. Looked up from germline, CDR1 is SGDLS and CDR2 is YYNGEE.

V gene TRBV25-1 combines with J gene TRBJ2-7, with D unclear. CDR1 is MGHDK, CDR2 SYGVNS, per germline. V lost 4 bases, J lost 0 bases, and 10 bases lay in between. This CDR3 has 14 residues. The CDR3 loop reads CASSGPGSSYEQYF. CDR3 bases: TGTGCCAGCAGTGGGCCAGGAAGCTCCTACGAGCAGTACTTC.

There are many counts of this clonotype. The rearrangement uses TRBV28 and TRBJ1-2; D remains unclear. Germline CDR1 and CDR2: MDHEN and SYDVKM. Trimming took 1 base from V and 2 from J, leaving 11 bases between them. The CDR3 has 15 amino acids. CDR3 in amino acids: CASSLLPSPNYGYTF. CDR3 bases: TGTGCCAGCAGTTTATTACCCAGCCCAAACTATGGCTACACCTTC.

The rearrangement uses TRBV7-9 and TRBJ2-3; 8 bases agree with TRBD2. V was pared by 1 base and J by 3 bases, with 9 bases of the junction left unmatched. The V gene's germline CDR1 is SEHNR and CDR2 FQNEAQ (reference sequence). This CDR3 is 17 amino acids long. For the CDR3, the DNA is TGTGCCAGCAGCTTAGGCCGTACGACTAGCGTAACAGATACGCAGTATTTT. Protein: CASSLGRTTSVTDTQYF. Full variable domain (missing parts from reference TRBV7-9 and TRBJ2-3): DTGVSQNPRHKITKRGQNVTFRCDPISEHNRLYWYRQTLGQGPEFLTYFQNEAQLEKSRLLSDRFSAERPKGSFSTLEIQRTEQGDSAMYLCASSLGRTTSVTDTQYFGPGTRLTVL.

This clonotype has more than one count but fewer than ten. The chain combines TRBV7-2 with TRBJ1-1; a weak D match, TRBD1 (5 bases). CDR1 is SGHTA and CDR2 is FQGNSA in the germline V gene. Trimming left V 4 bases short and J 0 bases short, with 12 bases between. There are 15 residues in the CDR3. The CDR3 DNA sequence: TGTGCCAGCAGCTCAAGGGGCACACTGAACACTGAAGCTTTCTTT. Its protein product is CASSSRGTLNTEAFF. Together with reference TRBV7-2 and TRBJ1-1, the CDR3 gives the full variable domain: GAGVSQSPSNKVTEKGKDVELRCDPISGHTALYWYRQSLGQGLEFLIYFQGNSAPDKSGLPSDRFSAERTGGSVSTLTIQRTQQEDSAVYLCASSSRGTLNTEAFFGQGTRLTVV.

This clonotype has only a few counts. The chain is built from TRBV2 and TRBJ1-1; D might be TRBD1 (5 bases). The CDR3 length is 14 residues. Trimming shortened V by 5 bases and J by 5 bases, and 15 bases separated the two germline ends. The germline V gene has CDR1 SNHLY and CDR2 FYNNEI. CDR3 region: CASSRQGVLTEAFF. The CDR3 bases are TGTGCCAGCAGTCGTCAGGGAGTGTTAACTGAAGCTTTCTTT.

This clonotype was observed a handful of times. The genes are TRBV4-3 and TRBJ1-1; D call uncertain. Germline V gene data show CDR1 as LGHNA and CDR2 as YSLEER. V was pared by 1 base and J by 0 bases, with 12 bases between. The length of the CDR3 is 16 residues. CDR3 amino acids: CASSQGSSGLNTEAFF. CDR3 nucleotides: TGCGCCAGCAGCCAAGGTTCTTCAGGATTGAACACTGAAGCTTTCTTT.

This clonotype was observed a few times. The gene calls are TRBV20-1 and TRBJ2-3, with 7 bases fitting TRBD2. In germline, CDR1 is DFQATT, CDR2 SNEGSKA (reference sequence). The CDR3 is 18 residues long. Unmatched junction bases numbered 19, after V lost 6 bases and J lost 1 base. Here the CDR3 DNA reads TGCAGTGCCCCTGGGGGGGGGTCTTTGTCCGTCCGCACAGATACGCAGTATTTT. This encodes CSAPGGGSLSVRTDTQYF.

This clonotype was counted between two and nine times. This rearrangement joins TRBV6-5 to TRBJ2-6; possible D gene TRBD1, 5 bases. CDR3 length equals 12 residues. The germline V gene has CDR1 MNHEY and CDR2 SVGAGI. V lost 2 bases, J lost 18 bases, and 14 bases lay in between. The CDR3 bases are TGTGCCAGCAGTTACATGAACAGGTTTTCGACTTTC. Residues: CASSYMNRFSTF.

This clonotype was seen a handful of times. V gene TRBV7-2 combines with J gene TRBJ1-2; D is undetermined. This CDR3 spans 18 amino acids. V was shortened by 1 base and J by 4 bases, with 22 bases between the two germline ends. Germline CDR1 reads SGHTA; CDR2 reads FQGNSA. The DNA for the CDR3 is TGTGCCAGCAGCTTAGATCTGGAAATGGCGGAGAGGGCCTATGGCTACACCTTC. Protein product: CASSLDLEMAERAYGYTF.

The chain combines TRBV5-1 with TRBJ1-1; D might be TRBD1 (6 bases). V lost 1 base, J lost 5 bases, and 15 bases lay in between. The CDR3 has 15 amino acids. Germline lookup yields CDR1 SGHRS and CDR2 YFSETQ. DNA of the CDR3: TGCGCCAGCAGCTTGAATGGGGGCATTCGTACTGAAGCTTTCTTT. Translated: CASSLNGGIRTEAFF.

The chain has TRBV28 and TRBJ1-2, with 9 bases that match TRBD1. This CDR3 has 15 residues. Germline trimming cut 2 bases from V and 8 bases from J; bases unmatched to any gene: 9. Germline V CDR1 and CDR2: MDHEN, SYDVKM. CDR3 region: CASSLVNRGHEGYTF. For the CDR3, the DNA is TGTGCCAGCAGTTTAGTTAACAGGGGGCACGAGGGCTACACCTTC.

This clonotype came up a few times. The chain is built from TRBV7-3 and TRBJ2-2; 9 nucleotides agree with TRBD2. Per the germline V gene, CDR1 is SGHTA and CDR2 is FQGTGA. Trimming at V came to 5 bases and at J to 1 base, leaving 2 bases not matched to a gene. This CDR3 spans 15 amino acids. DNA of the CDR3: TGTGCCAGCAGCCCGACTAGCGGGAACACCGGGGAGCTGTTTTTT. Translated, it gives CASSPTSGNTGELFF.

This clonotype was seen many times. V gene TRBV7-8 combines with J gene TRBJ2-3; 8 nucleotides align to TRBD2. CDR3 length: 16 amino acids. From germline, CDR1 is SGHVS and CDR2 FQNEAQ. Losses at the gene ends were 3 bases for V and 4 bases for J; bases not matched to a gene: 9. For the CDR3, the DNA is TGTGCCAGCAGCTTTTACGGGAGGGGAAGGCCAGATACGCAGTATTTT. This codes for CASSFYGRGRPDTQYF.

This clonotype was seen ten or more times. The rearrangement joins TRBV4-1 to TRBJ2-5, with 8 bases lining up with TRBD2. The CDR3 spans 14 residues. V dropped 3 bases and J dropped 4; count of bases not matched to a gene: 4. The germline V gene has CDR1 MGHRA and CDR2 YSYEKL. DNA for the CDR3: TGCGCCAGCAGCCACGGCGGGGGGTCAGAGACCCAGTACTTC. It yields the protein CASSHGGGSETQYF.

This clonotype was seen at least ten times. The chain has TRBV12-3 or TRBV12-4 and TRBJ1-1, with D perhaps matching TRBD1 (6 bases). V was clipped by 3 bases and J by 3 bases, with 8 bases between them. The CDR3 spans 13 residues. The CDR3 bases are TGTGCCAGCAGTTTCCCAGGGGACACTGAAGCTTTCTTT. It yields the protein CASSFPGDTEAFF.

Only a few counts were recorded for this clonotype. The rearrangement joins TRBV6-2 or TRBV6-3 to TRBJ1-1, with D possibly TRBD1 on 6 matching bases. Germline V CDR1 and CDR2: MNHEY, SVGEGT. V was clipped by 4 bases and J by 5 bases, with 11 bases between them. CDR3 length: 13 amino acids. CDR3 residues: CASSFSGATEAFF. CDR3 bases: TGTGCCAGCAGTTTCTCGGGGGCAACTGAAGCTTTCTTT.

At least ten counts were recorded for this clonotype. V gene TRBV28 combines with J gene TRBJ2-5; 13 positions agree with TRBD2. Germline CDR1 and CDR2: MDHEN and SYDVKM. The ends lost 2 bases at V and 0 bases at J; junction bases unmatched: 9. The CDR3 has 19 amino acids. The CDR3 region has the DNA TGTGCCAGCAGTTTACTCCGGACTAGCGGGGGAGCGTACCAAGAGACCCAGTACTTC. It translates to CASSLLRTSGGAYQETQYF.

The chain is built from TRBV7-2 and TRBJ2-1, with 11 bases matching TRBD2. The junction had 19 bases not matched to a gene; V was cut back by 10 bases and J by 8 bases. The CDR3 covers 17 residues. The germline CDR1 and CDR2 sequences are SGHTA and FQGNSA. The CDR3 here is CATAQHLVAGGQDEQFF. The CDR3 DNA sequence: TGTGCCACCGCCCAACACCTCGTAGCGGGGGGGCAGGATGAGCAGTTCTTC.

This clonotype has just a few counts. The chain is built from TRBV2 and TRBJ1-1, with no clear D. Between the trimmed V and J ends, which lost 1 base and 8 bases, there was a span of 11 bases. The CDR3 is 13 residues long. CDR1 is SNHLY, CDR2 FYNNEI, per germline. CDR3 residues: CASSEELGREAFF. For the CDR3, the DNA is TGTGCCAGCAGTGAAGAGTTAGGGCGAGAAGCTTTCTTT.

This clonotype was seen a handful of times. V and J are TRBV12-3 or TRBV12-4 and TRBJ1-1; unclear D gene. Trimming removed 6 bases at V and 0 bases at J, with 11 bases between. The CDR3 length is 14 residues. The CDR3 spells CASRGTDLNTEAFF. The CDR3 DNA is TGTGCCAGCAGGGGTACAGATCTGAACACTGAAGCTTTCTTT.

This clonotype appeared a few times. The chain recombines TRBV27 with TRBJ2-1; 11 bases align to TRBD2. J gave up 0 bases and V 3 bases, and 7 bases lay outside the gene matches. In germline, CDR1 is MNHEY, CDR2 SMNVEV (reference sequence). This CDR3 has 18 residues. CDR3 loop: CASSFVSTSGGSYNEQFF. The CDR3 DNA reads as TGTGCCAGCAGTTTTGTTAGTACTAGCGGGGGCTCCTACAATGAGCAGTTCTTC.

This clonotype was seen a few times. The chain has TRBV12-3 or TRBV12-4 and TRBJ1-2; TRBD1 agrees at 7 bases. The CDR3 is 16 residues long. V lost 5 bases to trimming and J lost 4 bases; unmatched junction nucleotides: 13. CDR3 region: CASSPSLTWTGYGYTF. The CDR3 bases are TGTGCCAGCAGTCCATCACTCACCTGGACAGGCTATGGCTACACCTTC.

The chain couples TRBV12-3 or TRBV12-4 to TRBJ1-5, with 12 bases matching TRBD1. The CDR3 extends over 15 amino acids. The J segment lost 6 bases and the V segment lost 5 bases, leaving 5 bases of the junction unmatched. CDR3 DNA sequence: TGTGCCAGCAGTCGCGGGACAGGGGGCCCTCAGCCCCAGCATTTT. Amino acids: CASSRGTGGPQPQHF.

In its sample, this clonotype was seen many times. The V gene is TRBV6-5, the J gene TRBJ2-7; D is perhaps TRBD2 (7 bases). Germline V gene data show CDR1 as MNHEY and CDR2 as SVGAGI. This CDR3 region has 14 residues. The ends were cut back, 2 bases at V and 5 bases at J, with 13 bases in the middle. The CDR3 reads CASSYGGASHEQYF. The CDR3 DNA reads as TGTGCCAGCAGTTACGGGGGGGCGAGCCACGAGCAGTACTTC.

This clonotype was seen many times. The genes are TRBV7-2 and TRBJ2-5; D is unresolved. Trimming cost V 5 bases and J 5 bases, with 12 bases left between them. Germline loops: CDR1 SGHTA, CDR2 FQGNSA. This CDR3 is 13 amino acids long. CDR3 bases: TGTGCCAGCAGCACTGCCGGGCTCGAGACCCAGTACTTC. This translates into CASSTAGLETQYF.

The V call is TRBV4-1, the J call TRBJ2-2; unclear D gene. This CDR3 contains 15 residues. The germline CDR1 and CDR2 sequences are MGHRA and YSYEKL. Trimming stripped 1 base from V and 6 bases from J, with 12 bases between. CDR3 sequence: CASSQGGKYPGELFF. Written as DNA, the CDR3 is TGCGCCAGCAGCCAAGGTGGGAAGTACCCCGGGGAGCTGTTTTTT.

This clonotype was detected many times. This rearrangement joins TRBV6-5 to TRBJ2-6; D is possibly TRBD1 (5 bases). CDR1 and CDR2 (germline): MNHEY, SVGAGI. The length of the CDR3 is 17 residues. The germline V and J ends were trimmed by 6 bases and 0 bases, with 15 bases remaining between them. CDR3 coding DNA: TGTGCCAGCAGCCTTCAGGGTCCCTACTCTGGGGCCAACGTCCTGACTTTC. Its protein is CASSLQGPYSGANVLTF.

V and J are TRBV6-4 and TRBJ2-5; weak D call: TRBD1 (5 bases). V lost 2 bases to trimming and J lost 4 bases, with 8 bases between them. From germline, CDR1 is MRHNA and CDR2 SNTAGT. The CDR3 length is 13 residues. The CDR3: CASSDTGGETQYF. The CDR3 nucleotides are TGTGCCAGCAGTGACACAGGCGGAGAGACCCAGTACTTC.